A single sample is the source of the 10 T cell receptor beta chains below, sequenced in a study of early T cells in non-severe SARS-CoV-2 infection. MiXCR was run by TCRdb on the 5' RACE reads, yielding one entry per CDR3 protein. The sample contains around 27,000 distinct CDR3 sequences, 5.6% of which appear only once. Material: whole blood. The origin of the receptors is an adult who was a healthcare worker with PCR-confirmed SARS-CoV-2 infection or an uninfected control (not recorded which).

This clonotype has more than one count but fewer than ten. The rearrangement uses TRBV12-3 or TRBV12-4 and TRBJ1-2, with D perhaps matching TRBD1 (6 bases). V gave up 5 bases and J gave up 7 bases, with 11 bases separating them. CDR3 size: 12 residues. The CDR3 nucleotides read TGTGCCAGCAGTCAGACAGGTTCTGGCTACACCTTC. Translation: CASSQTGSGYTF.

The sample holds many counts of this clonotype. Its ends do not fully match the called genes, so a read error is possible. The chain carries TRBV30 and TRBJ2-7, with a possible D match to TRBD2 (6 bases). CDR1 is GTSNPN, CDR2 SVGIG, per germline (reference sequence). The CDR3 consists of 13 residues. The CDR3 region has the DNA TGTGCCTGGACCCCCGGGCGGGGACCTCAGAAATCCTTC. Protein product: CAWTPGRGPQKSF.

This clonotype was detected ten times or more. DNA for the CDR3: TGCAGTGCTAGAGATCCCCAGCGATCCGACGAGCAGTACTTC. The encoded protein is CSARDPQRSDEQYF. V usage is TRBV20-1 and J usage is TRBJ2-7; D is unclear. V was pared by 0 bases and J by 5 bases, with 14 bases between. The CDR3 contains 14 residues. Germline V gene data show CDR1 as DFQATT and CDR2 as SNEGSKA (reference sequence).

J is TRBJ2-2 and V is TRBV10-3; D is possibly TRBD2 (6 bases). Trimming shortened V by 6 bases and J by 5 bases, and 16 bases separated the two germline ends. Germline CDR1 is ENHRY and CDR2 is SYGVKD. This CDR3 has 15 residues. The DNA of the CDR3 is TGTGCCATCAGCGGGCTAGCGACAGAAACCGGGGAGCTGTTTTTT. Protein: CAISGLATETGELFF.

This clonotype showed up many times. This CDR3 reads CASSPSLGDRGRFKQYF. DNA for the CDR3: TGTGCCAGCAGCCCATCCCTTGGGGACAGGGGCCGCTTTAAGCAGTACTTC. The chain carries TRBV11-2 and TRBJ2-7; TRBD1 matches 10 bases. The ends lost 5 bases at V and 8 bases at J; junction bases unmatched: 18. The V gene's germline CDR1 is SGHAT and CDR2 FQNNGV. This CDR3 comprises 17 residues.

By share, this clonotype ranks as medium-sized. The chain links TRBV20-1 to TRBJ1-5, with 8 positions matching TRBD1. The V and J ends lost 6 bases and 4 bases, in that order; junction bases with no gene match: 2. This CDR3 spans 12 amino acids. Germline values: CDR1 DFQATT, CDR2 SNEGSKA (reference sequence). The CDR3 protein is CSAGQGNQPQHF. DNA of the CDR3: TGCAGTGCAGGACAGGGAAATCAGCCCCAGCATTTT.

This clonotype was detected many times. The rearrangement links TRBV7-2 to TRBJ1-6, with D uncertain. V was shortened by 1 base and J by 9 bases, with 7 bases between the two germline ends. This CDR3 is built from 13 residues. Germline CDR1 is SGHTA and CDR2 is FQGNSA. The CDR3 DNA follows: TGTGCCAGCAGCTTAGTCGGGCGTTCACCCCTCCACTTT. Translated, it gives CASSLVGRSPLHF.

In this sample, this clonotype turned up a few times. The chain employs TRBV20-1 and TRBJ1-2; 7 positions match TRBD1. Germline CDR1 DFQATT, CDR2 SNEGSKA (reference sequence). V was clipped by 3 bases and J by 10 bases; unmatched bases: 5. The CDR3 consists of 11 residues. CDR3 sequence reads: CSASSGGNYTF. The CDR3 region has the DNA TGCAGTGCTAGTTCAGGGGGGAACTACACCTTC.

This clonotype was observed at least ten times. The V call is TRBV19, the J call TRBJ1-2; maybe TRBD1 (6 bases). The V gene lost 6 bases and the J gene lost 8 bases, with 25 bases spanning the gap. The CDR3 has 16 amino acids. CDR1 LNHDA and CDR2 SQIVND come from the germline V gene (reference sequence). The CDR3 DNA sequence: TGTGCCAGTAGCGACAGCCACCGGGACACCAGGGGAGGCTACACCTTC. Residues: CASSDSHRDTRGGYTF.

This clonotype occurred a few times. A junction boundary mismatches the germline segment, possibly from a read error. The chain carries TRBV7-7 and TRBJ2-2; tentatively, D is TRBD2 (6 bases). Germline V lookup: CDR1 SSHAT, CDR2 FNYEAQ (reference sequence). The CDR3 has 13 amino acids. The CDR3 region has the DNA TGTGCTAGCAGCCAGCGAGCGGGCGGGGAGCTGTTTTTT. It encodes CASSQRAGGELFF. Full variable domain (rest looked up from reference TRBV7-7 and TRBJ2-2): GAGVSQSPRYKVTKRGQDVTLRCDPISSHATLYWYQQALGQGPEFLTYFNYEAQPDKSGLPSDRFSAERPEGSISTLTIQRTEQRDSAMYRCASSQRAGGELFFGEGSRLTVL.